The next 8 T cell receptor beta chains were all read from a single sample in a study of T cells after yellow fever vaccination. TCRdb called the 5' RACE reads again in MiXCR, with one record for every CDR3 protein. The table shows hundreds of thousands of distinct CDR3 sequences, with 20% to 25% occurring only once. The sample consisted of PBMCs, taken more than 20 days after the first yellow fever vaccination. The receptor source for this set is a man in his late teens or twenties who received the YFV17D yellow fever vaccine.

The chain has TRBV6-1 and TRBJ1-1, with D possibly TRBD1 on 5 matching bases. CDR1 and CDR2 (germline): MNHNS, SASEGT. The V end was cut by 4 bases, the J end by 1 base, with 10 bases between. This CDR3 has 14 residues. The CDR3 reads CASSARVGNTEAFF. The CDR3 DNA reads as TGTGCCAGCAGTGCCAGGGTAGGGAACACTGAAGCTTTCTTT.

V usage is TRBV14 and J usage is TRBJ2-2; 11 nucleotides align to TRBD2. V lost 4 bases to trimming and J lost 4 bases; unmatched junction nucleotides: 11. Germline-derived CDR1 and CDR2 are SGHDN and FVKESK. This CDR3 comprises 18 residues. This CDR3 reads CASSRPKLAGVFTGELFF. CDR3 in DNA: TGTGCCAGCAGCCGCCCAAAACTAGCGGGGGTCTTCACCGGGGAGCTGTTTTTT.

J is TRBJ1-6 and V is TRBV4-2; a weak D match, TRBD1 (6 bases). CDR1 and CDR2 (germline): LGHNA, YNFKEQ. With 1 base removed from V and 10 bases from J, the gap between germline ends came to 14 bases. The CDR3 has 15 amino acids. This chain's CDR3 is CASSQGTDSASPLHF. Here the CDR3 DNA reads TGTGCCAGCAGCCAAGGGACGGACAGCGCCTCACCCCTCCACTTT.

The V and J genes are TRBV9 and TRBJ1-1; D is unresolved. V was cut by 3 bases and J by 1 base, with 4 bases left in between. The CDR3 is 12 amino acids. CDR1 and CDR2 (germline): SGDLS, YYNGEE. CDR3 coding DNA: TGTGCCAGCAGCGCCGAGAACACTGAAGCTTTCTTT. Translation gives CASSAENTEAFF. Full variable domain (outside the CDR3, taken from reference TRBV9 and TRBJ1-1): DSGVTQTPKHLITATGQRVTLRCSPRSGDLSVYWYQQSLDQGLQFLIQYYNGEERAKGNILERFSAQQFPDLHSELNLSSLELGDSALYFCASSAENTEAFFGQGTRLTVV.

This clonotype was detected a few times. This chain joins TRBV25-1 and TRBJ2-3; D is unclear. Germline assignment: CDR1 MGHDK and CDR2 SYGVNS. Trimming took 4 bases from V and 6 from J, leaving 11 bases between them. CDR3 length equals 13 residues. The chain's CDR3 is CASSVDGGDTQYF. Written as DNA, the CDR3 is TGTGCCAGCAGTGTCGACGGCGGCGATACGCAGTATTTT.

In regard to this clonotype: At one boundary the junction diverges from the germline segment, which might be a read error. The V gene is TRBV6-5, the J gene TRBJ2-7, with no clear D. Looked up from germline, CDR1 is MNHEY and CDR2 is SVGAGI. The CDR3 consists of 13 residues. In DNA, the CDR3 is TGTGCCAGCAGTTACAAGACCGGCGGTGGTCAGGCCTTC. It translates to CASSYKTGGGQAF.

This clonotype was seen more than once but under ten times. This chain connects TRBV11-1 to TRBJ2-1, with 10 bases matching TRBD1. Trimming at V came to 0 bases and at J to 10 bases, leaving 15 bases not matched to a gene. This CDR3 is 18 amino acids long. CDR1 and CDR2 from the germline V gene are SGHAT and FQDESV (reference sequence). CDR3: CASSLANRQGAHRDEQFF. As DNA, the CDR3 is TGTGCCAGCAGCTTAGCGAACCGACAGGGGGCACACCGGGACGAGCAGTTCTTC.

V and J are TRBV18 and TRBJ2-1, with 7 bases lining up with TRBD2. The CDR3 contains 17 residues. With V trimmed by 2 bases and J by 0 bases, 7 bases remained unmatched. Germline CDR1 reads KGHSH; CDR2 reads LQKENI. Here the CDR3 DNA reads TGTGCCAGCTCACCAACGGGGCGGGGGAGCTCCTACAATGAGCAGTTCTTC. Its translation: CASSPTGRGSSYNEQFF.